The present T cell receptor (beta chain) was sequenced within a study of Graves' ophthalmopathy and Graves' hyperthyroidism. Overall study results and limits: Using a 13-signature model, the authors split ophthalmopathy from stable hyperthyroidism, with just under 90% sensitivity and approximately 80% specificity. Most thyroid clonotypes expanded beyond 0.001 frequency were also found in blood.

V lost 6 bases and J lost 2, with 11 bases in between. The CDR3 length is 14 residues. Per the germline V gene, CDR1 is MNHNS and CDR2 is SASEGT. RNA transcripts were the source from which TCR beta CDR3 regions were amplified. After a first-round RT-PCR with HTBI primers, a second-round multiplex PCR was run. MiXCR was run by TCRdb on the multiplex PCR reads, yielding one entry per CDR3 protein. The sample records approximately 150,000 distinct CDR3 sequences, around 40% being singletons. Patients with other autoimmune diseases, uncontrolled infections, pregnancy or lactation were excluded. Someone took the PBMCs out of more than 8.5 ml of fresh peripheral blood. Points on this clonotype: Its antigen remains unidentified.

What was sequenced was peripheral blood. This sequence joins TRBV6-1 and TRBJ1-5; TRBD1 is a possible D gene (5 bases). The clonotype comes from a young man with Graves' ophthalmopathy. CDR3 region: CASSIRVGNQPQHF. The DNA of the CDR3 is TGTGCCAGCAGCATCAGGGTGGGCAATCAGCCCCAGCATTTT.